Below are 14 T cell receptor beta chains sequenced from a single sample in a study of CD8+ T cells in alopecia areata. Extracted RNA was reverse transcribed into cDNA, the sequencing template. Using immunoSEQ multiplex PCR, the repertoire was profiled, and TCRdb retains in-frame clones only, with some absent. The table includes 150,000 or so clones, about 50% detected once. Sequencing used CD8+ T cells sorted from blood, obtained at week 0. Source of these receptors: a human donor with alopecia areata.

The chain links TRBV27 to TRBJ2-3; 7 nucleotides line up with TRBD1. Germline V lookup: CDR1 MNHEY, CDR2 SMNVEV (reference sequence). V was clipped by 2 bases and J by 0 bases; unmatched bases: 2. The CDR3 contains 15 residues. This CDR3 is CASSLQGESTDTQYF. Here the CDR3 DNA reads TGTGCCAGCAGTTTACAGGGGGAAAGCACAGATACGCAGTATTTT.

With respect to this clone: A far larger clone is only one base removed, so a read error is likely. The CDR3 coding sequence is TGTGCCAGCAGTGGCGGGACTAGCGGGGGGAATGAGCAGTTCTTC. It is translated as CASSGGTSGGNEQFF. The chain joins TRBV2 to TRBJ2-1, with 15 positions matching TRBD2. In germline, CDR1 is SNHLY, CDR2 FYNNEI. V was clipped by 4 bases and J by 7 bases; unmatched bases: 2. The CDR3 extends over 15 amino acids.

The V call is TRBV13, the J call TRBJ2-5; D is perhaps TRBD2 (5 bases). Trimming took off 4 bases at V and 2 bases at J, with 11 bases between the two ends. CDR1 PRHDT and CDR2 FYEKMQ come from the germline V gene (reference sequence). The CDR3 loop spans 14 amino acids. CDR3 sequence (DNA): TGTGCCAGCAGCTCGGGATTGAATCAAGAGACCCAGTACTTC. It codes for CASSSGLNQETQYF. The full variable domain, rest sourced from reference TRBV13 and TRBJ2-5, is AAGVIQSPRHLIKEKRETATLKCYPIPRHDTVYWYQQGPGQDPQFLISFYEKMQSDKGSIPDRFSAQQFSDYHSELNMSSLELGDSALYFCASSSGLNQETQYFGPGTRLLVL.

The CDR3 DNA reads as TGTGCCAGCCACCAAGAAAGCAATCAGCCCCAGCATTTT. It encodes CASHQESNQPQHF. The chain employs TRBV18 and TRBJ1-5; D is undetermined. Trimming took off 8 bases at V and 1 base at J, with 9 bases between the two ends. This CDR3 comprises 13 residues. Germline CDR1 is KGHSH and CDR2 is LQKENI.

This clone was observed a handful of times. The CDR3 loop is CASSLPPEAFF. The DNA of the CDR3 is TGTGCCAGCAGCTTACCCCCTGAAGCTTTCTTT. The V call is TRBV11-2, the J call TRBJ1-1; D call uncertain. This CDR3 comprises 11 residues. V lost 2 bases and J 6 bases, leaving 4 bases between the germline ends. Looked up from germline, CDR1 is SGHAT and CDR2 is FQNNGV.

This sequence joins TRBV9 and TRBJ2-2; TRBD2 might be the D (5 bases). The CDR3 runs 17 residues. Germline loops: CDR1 SGDLS, CDR2 YYNGEE. Between the trimmed V and J ends, which lost 0 bases and 2 bases, there was a span of 14 bases. CDR3 region: CASSVEPSGTNTGELFF. The CDR3 bases are TGTGCCAGCAGCGTAGAGCCGAGCGGAACCAACACCGGGGAGCTGTTTTTT.

The rearrangement joins TRBV13 to TRBJ2-7; D is possibly TRBD1 or TRBD2 (5 bases each). Germline assignment: CDR1 PRHDT and CDR2 FYEKMQ (reference sequence). The CDR3 length is 15 residues. V lost 5 bases and J lost 3, with 17 bases in between. The DNA for the CDR3 is TGTGCCAGCAGCCCAACCGGGGACCAGAGCTACGAGCAGTACTTC. This translates into CASSPTGDQSYEQYF.

This rearrangement joins TRBV9 to TRBJ2-2; 11 bases are a match to TRBD1. CDR1 and CDR2 from the germline V gene are SGDLS and YYNGEE. V shed 4 bases and J 4 bases; nucleotides not matched to a gene: 15. This CDR3 region has 19 residues. The CDR3 DNA follows: TGTGCCAGCAGCTATCGGACAGGGGGCGCTAATATAGGCACCGGGGAGCTGTTTTTT. This codes for CASSYRTGGANIGTGELFF.

This chain links TRBV2 with TRBJ1-5; the D gene is possibly TRBD1 (6 bases). The CDR3 runs 15 residues. Germline V CDR1 and CDR2: SNHLY, FYNNEI. Trimming shortened V by 5 bases and J by 3 bases, and 14 bases separated the two germline ends. The CDR3 bases are TGTGCCAGCAGTTTCCAGGGGATGGCCAATCAGCCCCAGCATTTT. Translation: CASSFQGMANQPQHF.

This clone was seen a few times. The chain joins TRBV23-1 to TRBJ1-5; TRBD1 is a possible D gene (6 bases). TRBV23-1 is assigned to the ORF class and has an uncertain function. This CDR3 contains 16 residues. V lost 4 bases and J 4 bases, leaving 17 bases between the germline ends. CDR3 coding DNA: TGCGCCAGCAGTCGAATCCTCCTAACAGGGAATCAGCCCCAGCATTTT. Amino acids: CASSRILLTGNQPQHF.

The rearrangement joins TRBV5-1 to TRBJ2-5; D remains unclear. Germline V gene data show CDR1 as SGHRS and CDR2 as YFSETQ. V lost 0 bases to trimming and J lost 9 bases, with 12 bases between them. The CDR3 is 13 amino acids. The CDR3 DNA sequence: TGCGCCAGCAGCTTGGCCGGAGAATCGTCCCAGTACTTC. This codes for CASSLAGESSQYF. The full variable domain, with the rest looked up from reference TRBV5-1 and TRBJ2-5, is KAGVTQTPRYLIKTRGQQVTLSCSPISGHRSVSWYQQTPGQGLQFLFEYFSETQRNKGNFPGRFSGRQFSNSRSEMNVSTLELGDSALYLCASSLAGESSQYFGPGTRLLVL.

In regard to this clone: The sample holds other DNA sequences that translate to the same CDR3. This sequence joins TRBV19 and TRBJ2-5; 7 positions match TRBD1. J was trimmed by 3 bases and V by 5 bases; bases with no gene match: 3. This CDR3 is built from 13 residues. Germline CDR1 LNHDA, CDR2 SQIVND (reference sequence). The CDR3 coding sequence is TGTGCCAGTAGTGTCGACAGGGAAGAGACCCAGTACTTC. This sequence encodes CASSVDREETQYF.

This clone was seen a few times. J is TRBJ2-1 and V is TRBV5-1, with D perhaps matching TRBD1 (6 bases). Germline loops: CDR1 SGHRS, CDR2 YFSETQ. Deletions cut 1 base from V and 9 bases from J, with 14 bases between. The CDR3 consists of 14 residues. The CDR3, as DNA: TGCGCCAGCAGCTTGACAGGGCGGATTGGTGAGCAGTTCTTC. Protein product: CASSLTGRIGEQFF.

The gene calls are TRBV7-9 and TRBJ2-7; D might be TRBD1 or TRBD2, each matching 5 bases. Germline lookup yields CDR1 SEHNR and CDR2 FQNEAQ (reference sequence). This CDR3 contains 13 residues. Trimming stripped 5 bases from V and 4 bases from J, with 12 bases between. The CDR3 region is CASSGTGPYEQYF. The CDR3 nucleotides read TGTGCCAGCAGCGGGACGGGACCTTACGAGCAGTACTTC.